The rows below give T cell receptor beta chains drawn from one sample of a study of T cell repertoires in cytomegalovirus infection. TCRdb re-called the reads through MiXCR, storing one row per CDR3 protein. This table holds over 450,000 distinct CDR3 sequences, approximately 11% found once. Sequencing was done on a sample of PBMCs. The source of these receptors is a human donor in good health (CMV status not recorded). Some clones in this sample may be carry-over from other donors' samples. The CDR3 runs from the conserved cysteine through the conserved F or W. The order of the fields is D gene, J gene, clone size, V gene, CDR3 protein, CDR3 DNA. The D gene is left open where the match is weak. Only some rows state a clone size, as once, few, many or a class for expanded clones.

TRBD1,TRBJ1-2,-,TRBV2,CASSKQGDTNYGYTF,TGTGCCAGCAGCAAACAGGGGGATACTAACTATGGCTACACCTTC
-,TRBJ2-1,many,TRBV12-3/TRBV12-4,CASSLEAGAEDEQFF,TGTGCCAGCAGTTTAGAGGCGGGGGCCGAGGATGAGCAGTTCTTC
-,TRBJ2-1,few,TRBV10-3,CAISEASSYNEQFF,TGTGCCATCAGTGAGGCGAGCTCCTACAATGAGCAGTTCTTC
-,TRBJ1-1,-,TRBV5-1,CASSLDGNSNTEAFF,TGCGCCAGCAGCTTGGACGGAAATTCGAACACTGAAGCTTTCTTT
-,TRBJ1-3,many,TRBV20-1,CSARDRPGIAGNTIYF,TGCAGTGCTAGAGACAGGCCAGGGATCGCTGGAAACACCATATATTTT
TRBD2,TRBJ2-3,few,TRBV25-1,CASSDSGRADTQYF,TGTGCCAGCAGTGATAGCGGGAGGGCAGATACGCAGTATTTT
-,TRBJ2-2,many,TRBV7-2,CASSRQGTGELFF,TGTGCCAGCAGCCGCCAAGGCACCGGGGAGCTGTTTTTT
-,TRBJ1-6,many,TRBV12-3/TRBV12-4,CASSPRASYNSPLHF,TGTGCCAGCAGTCCTCGGGCATCCTATAATTCACCCCTCCACTTT
-,TRBJ2-3,many,TRBV20-1,CSASSLYTDTQYF,TGCAGTGCTAGTTCACTTTACACAGATACGCAGTATTTT
TRBD1,TRBJ2-1,many,TRBV10-3,CAISESTGTGDNEQFF,TGTGCCATCAGTGAGTCGACCGGGACAGGGGACAATGAGCAGTTCTTC
-,TRBJ2-5,many,TRBV5-1,CASSLKGFTGTQYF,TGCGCCAGCAGCTTGAAAGGGTTCACCGGGACCCAGTACTTC
TRBD2,TRBJ2-3,few,TRBV29-1,CSVEGQRGSTDTQYF,TGCAGCGTTGAAGGCCAGCGGGGTAGCACAGATACGCAGTATTTT
-,TRBJ2-6,few,TRBV5-1,CASTTGPSGANVLTF,TGCGCCAGTACTACAGGACCCTCTGGGGCCAACGTCCTGACTTTC
-,TRBJ2-7,many,TRBV7-2,CATQDGYEQYF,TGTGCCACCCAGGACGGCTACGAGCAGTACTTC
-,TRBJ2-6,-,TRBV5-1,CASSLPGPGANVLTF,TGCGCCAGCAGCTTGCCAGGGCCTGGGGCCAACGTCCTGACTTTC
TRBD1,TRBJ2-3,many,TRBV28,CASSYQGAADTQYF,TGTGCCAGCAGTTATCAGGGGGCCGCAGATACGCAGTATTTT
-,TRBJ2-6,many,TRBV19,CASSRPSSSGANVLTF,TGTGCCAGTAGTCGACCCAGCAGCTCTGGGGCCAACGTCCTGACTTTC
-,TRBJ2-1,many,TRBV4-1,CASRAGDGEQFF,TGCGCCAGCAGAGCGGGTGACGGTGAGCAGTTCTTC
TRBD1,TRBJ1-1,few,TRBV5-1,CASSKGQGEAFF,TGCGCCAGCAGCAAGGGACAGGGGGAAGCTTTCTTT
-,TRBJ2-3,many,TRBV6-5,CASRNLAGTTDTQYF,TGTGCCAGCAGAAATCTAGCCGGGACCACAGATACGCAGTATTTT